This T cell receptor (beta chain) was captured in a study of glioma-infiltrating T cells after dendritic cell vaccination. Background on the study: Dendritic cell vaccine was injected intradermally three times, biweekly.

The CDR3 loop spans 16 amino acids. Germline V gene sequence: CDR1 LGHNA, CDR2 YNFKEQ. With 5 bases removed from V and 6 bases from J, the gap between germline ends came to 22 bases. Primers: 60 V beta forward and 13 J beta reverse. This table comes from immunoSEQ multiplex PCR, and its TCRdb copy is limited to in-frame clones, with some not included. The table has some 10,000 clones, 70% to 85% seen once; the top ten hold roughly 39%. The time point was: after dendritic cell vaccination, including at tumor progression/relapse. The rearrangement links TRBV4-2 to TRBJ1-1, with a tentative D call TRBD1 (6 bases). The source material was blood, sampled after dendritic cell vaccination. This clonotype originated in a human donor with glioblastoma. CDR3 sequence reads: CASSSNSGVSASEAFF. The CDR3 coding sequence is TGTGCCAGCAGCTCAAACTCAGGGGTCTCCGCATCTGAAGCTTTCTTT.